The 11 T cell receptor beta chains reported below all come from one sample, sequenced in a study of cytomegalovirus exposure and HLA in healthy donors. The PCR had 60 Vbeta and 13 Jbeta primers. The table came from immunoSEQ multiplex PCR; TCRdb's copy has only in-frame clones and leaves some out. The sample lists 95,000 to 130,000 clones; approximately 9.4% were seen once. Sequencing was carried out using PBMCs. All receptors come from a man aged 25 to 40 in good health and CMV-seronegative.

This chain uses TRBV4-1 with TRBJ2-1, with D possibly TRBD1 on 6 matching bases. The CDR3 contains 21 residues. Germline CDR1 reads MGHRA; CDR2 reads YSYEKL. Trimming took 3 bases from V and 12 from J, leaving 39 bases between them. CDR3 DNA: TGCGCCAGCAGCCATAGAGGACTCAGGGAAAGGGGGTCGATTCCTAGGTTTGGGCAGTTCTTC. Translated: CASSHRGLRERGSIPRFGQFF.

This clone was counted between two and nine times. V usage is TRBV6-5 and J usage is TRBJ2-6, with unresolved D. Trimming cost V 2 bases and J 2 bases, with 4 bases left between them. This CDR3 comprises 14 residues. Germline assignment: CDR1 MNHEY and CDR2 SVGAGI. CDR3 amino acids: CASSYGPGANVLTF. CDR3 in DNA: TGTGCCAGCAGTTACGGCCCTGGGGCCAACGTCCTGACTTTC.

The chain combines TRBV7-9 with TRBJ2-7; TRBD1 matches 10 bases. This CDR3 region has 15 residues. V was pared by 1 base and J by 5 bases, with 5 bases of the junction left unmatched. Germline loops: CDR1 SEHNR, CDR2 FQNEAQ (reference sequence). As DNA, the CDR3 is TGTGCCAGCAGCTTAGGGGGACAGGGGAGGGACGAGCAGTACTTC. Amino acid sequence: CASSLGGQGRDEQYF.

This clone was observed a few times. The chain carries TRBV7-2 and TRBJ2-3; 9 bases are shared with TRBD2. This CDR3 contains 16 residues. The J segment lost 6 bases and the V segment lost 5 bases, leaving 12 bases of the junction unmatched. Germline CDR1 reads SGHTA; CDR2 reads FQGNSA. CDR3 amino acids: CASSPYSRGGPDTQYF. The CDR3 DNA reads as TGTGCCAGCAGCCCCTACTCGCGGGGGGGCCCTGATACGCAGTATTTT.

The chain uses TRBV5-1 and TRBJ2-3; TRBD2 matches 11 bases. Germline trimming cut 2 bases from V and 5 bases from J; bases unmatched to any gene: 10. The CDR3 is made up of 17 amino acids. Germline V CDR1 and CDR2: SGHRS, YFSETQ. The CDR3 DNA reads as TGCGCCAGCAGCTTAAATAGCGGGAGGGCTGAGGTAGATACGCAGTATTTT. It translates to CASSLNSGRAEVDTQYF. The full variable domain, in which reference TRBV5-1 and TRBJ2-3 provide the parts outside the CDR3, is KAGVTQTPRYLIKTRGQQVTLSCSPISGHRSVSWYQQTPGQGLQFLFEYFSETQRNKGNFPGRFSGRQFSNSRSEMNVSTLELGDSALYLCASSLNSGRAEVDTQYFGPGTRLTVL.

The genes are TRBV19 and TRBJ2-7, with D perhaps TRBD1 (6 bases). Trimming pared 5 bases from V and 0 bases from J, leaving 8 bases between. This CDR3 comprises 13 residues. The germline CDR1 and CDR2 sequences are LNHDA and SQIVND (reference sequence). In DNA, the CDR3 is TGTGCCAGTAGTCGGGACAACTCCTACGAGCAGTACTTC. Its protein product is CASSRDNSYEQYF.

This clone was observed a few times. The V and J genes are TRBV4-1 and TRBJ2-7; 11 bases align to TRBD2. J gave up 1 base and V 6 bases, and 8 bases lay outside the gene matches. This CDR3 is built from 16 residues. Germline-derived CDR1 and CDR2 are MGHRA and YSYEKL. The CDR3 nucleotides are TGCGCCAGCAGTCATGGACTAGCGGGTCTATCCTACGAGCAGTACTTC. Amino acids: CASSHGLAGLSYEQYF.

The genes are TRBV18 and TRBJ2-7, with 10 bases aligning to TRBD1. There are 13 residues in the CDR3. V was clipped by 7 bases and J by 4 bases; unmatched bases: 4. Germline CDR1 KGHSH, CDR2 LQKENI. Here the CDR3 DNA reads TGTGCCAGCTTCTCGGGACAGGGGTACGAGCAGTACTTC. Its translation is CASFSGQGYEQYF.

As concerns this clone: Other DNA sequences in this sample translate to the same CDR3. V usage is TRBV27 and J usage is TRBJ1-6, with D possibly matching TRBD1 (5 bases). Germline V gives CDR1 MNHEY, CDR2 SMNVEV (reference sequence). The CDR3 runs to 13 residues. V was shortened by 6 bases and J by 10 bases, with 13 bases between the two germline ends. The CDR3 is CASSREFDSPLHF. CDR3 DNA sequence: TGTGCCAGCAGCAGGGAATTTGACTCACCCCTCCACTTT.

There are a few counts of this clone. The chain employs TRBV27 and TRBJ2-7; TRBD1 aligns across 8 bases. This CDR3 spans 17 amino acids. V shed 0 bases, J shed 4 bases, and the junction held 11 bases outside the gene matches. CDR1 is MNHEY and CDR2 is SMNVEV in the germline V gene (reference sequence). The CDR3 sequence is CASSLSPDRAVAYEQYF. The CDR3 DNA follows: TGTGCCAGCAGTTTATCCCCGGACAGGGCGGTTGCTTACGAGCAGTACTTC.

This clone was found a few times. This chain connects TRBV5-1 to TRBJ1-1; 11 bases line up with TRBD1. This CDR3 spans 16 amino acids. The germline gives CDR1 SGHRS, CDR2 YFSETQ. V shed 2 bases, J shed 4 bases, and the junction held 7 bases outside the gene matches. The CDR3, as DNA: TGCGCCAGCAGCTTCCGGGACAGGGGGGGAGTCACTGAAGCTTTCTTT. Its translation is CASSFRDRGGVTEAFF.